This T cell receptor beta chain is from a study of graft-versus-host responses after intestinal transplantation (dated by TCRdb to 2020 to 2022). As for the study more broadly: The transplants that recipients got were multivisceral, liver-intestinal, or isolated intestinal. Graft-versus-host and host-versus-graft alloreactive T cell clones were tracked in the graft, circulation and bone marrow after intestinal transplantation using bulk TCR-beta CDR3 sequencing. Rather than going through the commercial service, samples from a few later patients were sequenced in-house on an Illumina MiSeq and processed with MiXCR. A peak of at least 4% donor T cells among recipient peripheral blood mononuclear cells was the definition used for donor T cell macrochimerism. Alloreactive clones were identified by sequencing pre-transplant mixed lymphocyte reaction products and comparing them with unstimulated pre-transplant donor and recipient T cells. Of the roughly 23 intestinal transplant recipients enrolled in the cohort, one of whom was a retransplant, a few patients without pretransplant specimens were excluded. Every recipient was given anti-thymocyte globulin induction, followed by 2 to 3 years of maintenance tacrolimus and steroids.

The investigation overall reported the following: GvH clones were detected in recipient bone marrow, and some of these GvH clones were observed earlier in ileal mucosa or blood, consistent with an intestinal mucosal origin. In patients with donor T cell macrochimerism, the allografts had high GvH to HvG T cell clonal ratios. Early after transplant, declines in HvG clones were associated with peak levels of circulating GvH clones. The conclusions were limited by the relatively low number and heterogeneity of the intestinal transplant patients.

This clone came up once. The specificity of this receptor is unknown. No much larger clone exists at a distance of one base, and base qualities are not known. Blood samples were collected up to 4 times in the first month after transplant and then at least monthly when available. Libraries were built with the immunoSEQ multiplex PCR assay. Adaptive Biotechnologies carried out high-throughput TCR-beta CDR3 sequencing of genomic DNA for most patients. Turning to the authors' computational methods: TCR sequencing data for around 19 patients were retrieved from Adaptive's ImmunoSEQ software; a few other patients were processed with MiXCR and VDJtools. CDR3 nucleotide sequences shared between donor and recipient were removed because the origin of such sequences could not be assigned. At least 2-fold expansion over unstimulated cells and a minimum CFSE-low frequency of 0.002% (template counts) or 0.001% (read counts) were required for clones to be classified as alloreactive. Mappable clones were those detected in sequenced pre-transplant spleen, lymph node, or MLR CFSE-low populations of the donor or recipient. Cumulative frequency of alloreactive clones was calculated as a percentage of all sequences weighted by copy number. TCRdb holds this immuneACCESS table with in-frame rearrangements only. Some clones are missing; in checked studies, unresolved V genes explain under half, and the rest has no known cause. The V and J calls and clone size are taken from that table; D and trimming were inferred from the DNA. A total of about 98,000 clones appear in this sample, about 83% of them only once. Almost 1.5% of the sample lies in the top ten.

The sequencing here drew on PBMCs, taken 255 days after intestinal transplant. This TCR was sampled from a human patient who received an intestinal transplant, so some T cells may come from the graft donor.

The DNA is TGTGCCAGCAGTGCAACCACAGGGGCAGCGATATCCTACGAGCAGTACTTC. This encodes CASSATTGAAISYEQYF. The sequence links TRBV27 to TRBJ2-5; 7 bases in the junction line up with TRBD1. The DNA end favors TRBJ2-7, so the J call may be wrong. The CDR3 contains 17 residues, cysteine and phenylalanine counted. Only the CDR3 DNA is retained, 51 bases long and in frame from the first base. CDR1 and CDR2, per the germline V gene (reference sequence), are MNHEY and SMNVEV.